This TCR beta chain was captured by sequencing in a study of blood T cell repertoires in COVID-19 (TCRdb year 2020). Regarding the research as a whole: The collaborator samples originated in the United States, Italy and Spain and spanned the acute and convalescent phases of COVID-19. The material from the prospective study consisted of cDNA or gDNA derived from T cells, B-cell-depleted T cells, or PBMCs. Deeply sampled blood TCRbeta repertoires from subjects exposed to, actively infected with, or recovered from COVID-19 were included in the dataset. A freely available public database, intended as a resource for researchers studying the immune response to SARS-CoV-2, is where the repertoires were released. Samples came from the ongoing ImmuneRACE study (first 160 participants) plus 1,254 subjects from 6 global collaborators. The sample metadata nearly always contained a de-identified subject ID, COVID-19 status, age in years and sex. Where HLA class I and class II types were available, the types were taken from metadata supplied by the sample provider, not from assay-based typing.

TCRbeta CDR3 regions were amplified from genomic DNA by means of the immunoSEQ Assay, a bias-controlled multiplex PCR. Per the source publication's procedure: The number of nucleated cells in each sample was estimated by amplification of reference gene primers within the assay. Sequence reads were collapsed and filtered to measure the absolute abundance of every unique TCRbeta CDR3 rearrangement. For each sample, productive Simpson clonality was calculated as the square root of Simpson's diversity index across productive rearrangements. TCRdb provides this immuneACCESS table in a form limited to in-frame rearrangements. Some clones are lacking; in checked studies, under half of them reflect an unresolved V gene, and why the rest are absent is not known. Clone size and V and J calls were adopted from that table, with D and trimming inferred from the DNA. This sample is represented by tens of thousands of clones; about 88% of them were singletons. The ten largest account for roughly 8.4% of the sample.

Whole blood was collected in K2EDTA tubes by collaborating institutions according to the institutions' own protocols. For TCRbeta analysis, collaborators shipped samples in one of three forms: frozen whole blood, isolated PBMCs, or DNA extracted from either of those sample types. Summary of the overall study and its limitations: How much clinical and demographic metadata was included differed by source and by participant, and the metadata was provided uncurated.

The CDR3 has 14 amino acids, counting the end cysteine and phenylalanine. The DNA shown is the 42-base CDR3, in frame from base 1. Per the germline V gene, MNHEY is the CDR1 and SVGAGI is the CDR2. Germline trimming amounts to 2 bases on V and 5 bases on J, with 5 as the count of junction bases outside the gene matches. Remarks on this clone: Its antigen is unknown. No base quality values were provided; no much bigger clone lies one nucleotide off.

Sequenced sample: peripheral blood. The receptor was isolated from a woman aged 70-85 years with active COVID-19. This chain is built from TRBV6-5 and TRBJ2-7; 8 junctional bases match TRBD1. The bases are TGTGCCAGCAGTTACACGACAGGGGACAACGAGCAGTACTTC. It specifies CASSYTTGDNEQYF.